A selection of T cell receptor beta chains follows, all from one sample in a study of blood T cell repertoires in COVID-19. Sequencing was performed with immunoSEQ multiplex PCR; in TCRdb, only in-frame clones are kept and a portion is missing. This sample yields some 460,000 clones, of which roughly nine tenths are seen a single time; about 0.65% belongs to the top ten. The sample taken for sequencing was PBMCs or T cells enriched from blood (not recorded which). The receptors shown here come from a woman in her late teens or twenties who had recovered from COVID-19. CDR3s include the opening cysteine and the closing phenylalanine or tryptophan. The order of the fields is V gene, clone size, J gene, D gene, CDR3 DNA, CDR3 protein. A D gene is named only where the DNA matches it firmly. The listing skips clone size in some rows; elsewhere it reads once, few, many or a size class.

v_call: TRBV5-5
clone_size: -
j_call: TRBJ2-7
d_call: TRBD2
cdr3_nt: TGTGCCAGCAACCCGTCGGGACTACCCCACTACGAGCAGTACTTC
cdr3_aa: CASNPSGLPHYEQYF

v_call: TRBV11-3
clone_size: -
j_call: TRBJ2-3
d_call: -
cdr3_nt: TGTGCCAGCAGCTTATATCTCACCGGGACGCAGTATTTT
cdr3_aa: CASSLYLTGTQYF

v_call: TRBV5-1
clone_size: -
j_call: TRBJ1-1
d_call: TRBD1
cdr3_nt: TGCGCCAGCAGCGTTACGGGACAGGGTTACACTGAAGCTTTCTTT
cdr3_aa: CASSVTGQGYTEAFF

v_call: TRBV2
clone_size: -
j_call: TRBJ2-1
d_call: TRBD1
cdr3_nt: TGTGCCAGCAGCGATACAGGGGCGGCCTACAATGAGCAGTTCTTC
cdr3_aa: CASSDTGAAYNEQFF

v_call: TRBV3-1/TRBV3-2
clone_size: -
j_call: TRBJ2-3
d_call: -
cdr3_nt: TGTGCCAGCAGCCCACAAAGCGGGTCAGATACGCAGTATTTT
cdr3_aa: CASSPQSGSDTQYF

v_call: TRBV2
clone_size: -
j_call: TRBJ2-7
d_call: TRBD1
cdr3_nt: TGTGCCAGCAGTGAAGGGGACAGGGGTCTTCTCTCCTACGAGCAGTACTTC
cdr3_aa: CASSEGDRGLLSYEQYF

v_call: TRBV19
clone_size: -
j_call: TRBJ2-1
d_call: TRBD1
cdr3_nt: TGTGCCAGTATCCGGGACAGGGCGACGGATGAGCAGTTCTTC
cdr3_aa: CASIRDRATDEQFF

v_call: TRBV30
clone_size: -
j_call: TRBJ1-2
d_call: -
cdr3_nt: TGTGCCTGGAGTGTATATTTGGGGGCGGGGGAAGGCTACACCTTC
cdr3_aa: CAWSVYLGAGEGYTF

v_call: TRBV29-1
clone_size: once
j_call: TRBJ1-6
d_call: TRBD1
cdr3_nt: TGCAGCGTTCGGACAGGTGAAAATAATTCACCCCTCCACTTT
cdr3_aa: CSVRTGENNSPLHF

v_call: TRBV10-2
clone_size: -
j_call: TRBJ2-2
d_call: -
cdr3_nt: TGCGCCAGCAGTTCTTGGGCCGTGAACACCGGGGAGCTGTTTTTT
cdr3_aa: CASSSWAVNTGELFF

v_call: TRBV18
clone_size: -
j_call: TRBJ2-5
d_call: -
cdr3_nt: TGTGCCAGCTCACCAAGCACCTTTTCATCAGAGACCCAGTACTTC
cdr3_aa: CASSPSTFSSETQYF

v_call: TRBV7-9
clone_size: once
j_call: TRBJ1-4
d_call: TRBD1
cdr3_nt: TGTGCCAGCAGCGTCCGGGACAGAAGGGAAAAACTGTTTTTT
cdr3_aa: CASSVRDRREKLFF

v_call: TRBV9
clone_size: -
j_call: TRBJ1-5
d_call: -
cdr3_nt: TGTGCCAGCAGCGCCCTTGGGTTGAGGGAAAGGGATCAGCCCCAGCATTTT
cdr3_aa: CASSALGLRERDQPQHF

v_call: TRBV6-5
clone_size: -
j_call: TRBJ1-1
d_call: -
cdr3_nt: TGTGCCAGCAGGGGGCAAATGAACACTGAAGCTTTCTTT
cdr3_aa: CASRGQMNTEAFF

v_call: TRBV19
clone_size: -
j_call: TRBJ1-1
d_call: TRBD1
cdr3_nt: TGTGCCAGTAGTCCCAGGACAGGGTTGAACACTGAAGCTTTCTTT
cdr3_aa: CASSPRTGLNTEAFF

v_call: TRBV10-3
clone_size: few
j_call: TRBJ2-1
d_call: TRBD2
cdr3_nt: TGTGCCATCAGTGAGTCACTAGCGGGGGATATGTACAATGAGCAGTTCTTC
cdr3_aa: CAISESLAGDMYNEQFF

v_call: TRBV15
clone_size: -
j_call: TRBJ1-1
d_call: -
cdr3_nt: TGTGCCACCAGCAGAGATCGGCAGGGCGGGAGCACTGAAGCTTTCTTT
cdr3_aa: CATSRDRQGGSTEAFF